This T cell receptor (beta chain) derives from a study of blood T cells in healthy people across ages (dated by TCRdb to between 2015 and 2017). Study-wide context: In model experiments, template switching captured about one uniquely barcoded TCR beta cDNA molecule for every two T cells. Using deep sequencing normalized with unique cDNA molecular identifiers, the study measured how TCR beta repertoire diversity changes with age. For two donors (one aged 18 to 29 and one aged 80 or older), the study analyzed two additional independent replicas of 1 million unique cDNA reads from the same blood draw. Donors were grouped into four age groups: young (average approximately 15 years), middle-aged (over 35), aged (about 59) and long-lived (about 82). Here is what the overall study found, with its caveats: Estimates of total diversity based on one million sequenced T cells were regarded as lower bounds and as underestimates. The CMV infection status of donors was not known, potentially confounding age-related changes in expanded clonotypes. Observed TCR beta diversity correlated strongly with the percentage of naive T cells measured by flow cytometry. Compared with the aged group, the long-lived group had more naive CD4+ T cells, fewer expanded clones and increased TCR diversity, a pattern suggesting age selection. Because profiling used bulk unsorted PBMCs, naive and antigen-experienced compartments could not be compared conclusively. Observed TCR beta diversity per million T cells fell roughly linearly with age, and a significant reduction was already apparent by age approximately 41.

Sequences SGHDT (CDR1) and YYEEEE (CDR2) are obtained from the germline V gene. The CDR3 goes from the cysteine to the phenylalanine over 15 residues. The DNA shown is the 45-base CDR3, in frame from base 1. Library preparation used 5' RACE. The sequencer listed for this sample is Illumina HiSeq 2500. A second about 7 to 12 cycle PCR used a sample-barcoded 5' primer and a J-beta primer mix. A unique molecular identifier was introduced onto each TCR beta cDNA molecule by a template-switch 5' adaptor carrying 12 random nucleotides. At least 2.5 million CDR3-containing paired-end reads were obtained from each sample. First-strand cDNA was synthesized from all RNA with the Mint cDNA synthesis kit, primed by a TRBC-specific oligonucleotide. After uracil-DNA glycosylase treatment, a first 18-cycle PCR used universal primers M1SS and BC2_uni_R on all cDNA. The original methods were these. Normalization of each sample was performed by random selection of 1 million high-quality reads, each carrying a distinct molecular identifier. Instead of being binned into consensus sequences, reads that shared molecular identifiers were thrown out. CDR3 identification, clonotype clustering and error correction used MiTCR with a Q25 quality threshold and the strictest error-elimination algorithm. A nonparametric unseen species model with Euler transformation was used to estimate a lower bound on total TCR beta diversity. TCRdb itself trimmed the public reads at Q25 with fastp, ran MiXCR and retained productive beta chains. For every CDR3 protein sequence, its rows merge into one entry that carries the most common genes and DNA. The V and J calls reflect TCRdb's pipeline rather than the authors' work. The sample includes 450,000 to 600,000 distinct CDR3 sequences, with about a quarter observed a single time. The top ten hold approximately 4% of the sample.

Details on this clonotype: This clone's antigen is unknown. Base qualities are not recorded, but no much larger clone differs from it by a single base.

The donors were roughly 38 Caucasian individuals from Russia, aged roughly 6 to 90 years, who were systemically healthy. Each donor gave about 9.8 milliliters of peripheral blood, drawn into EDTA-treated Vacutainer tubes. Ficoll-Paque density-gradient centrifugation was used to isolate PBMCs, with at least 6.5 million per sample. Trizol reagent was used to extract total RNA from the PBMCs, yielding at least 6 micrograms per sample. For every donor, flow cytometry on a PBMC aliquot measured the percentage of naive CD45RAhigh/CD27high T cells. The sample was also linked to a second study, of T cells of mothers and their children. Per that second paper: The donors were nine systemically healthy Caucasian individuals, made up of three mothers and their six children. cDNA synthesis used all of the extracted RNA, with 1.5 ug of RNA in each 15 ul reaction. In the second PCR, the M1S primer added sample barcodes and 2-4 random nucleotides. Over 8 million TCR beta CDR3 reads came from each mother, compared with 2.5 million to 3.5 million reads from each child. Thymic selection shapes the output of TCR recombination in a similar way in related and unrelated pairs, and inherited differences have a minor effect. Normalized repertoire overlap was always found to be slightly, but never significantly, higher in related mother-child pairs than in unrelated mother-child pairs. With a sensitivity of about 100 clones per million clonotypes, no persistent microchimeric T cell clones were detected. Deep NGS was used in the study to compare the TCR beta repertoires of mothers and children and to look for features that separate related mother-child pairs from unrelated individuals. The mean age was around 42 +/- 4 years for the mothers and approximately 11 +/- 4 years for the children. After adapter ligation with NEBNext reagents, the libraries were sequenced on Illumina HiSeq 2000 with 100+100 nt paired-end reads. To prevent cross-contamination, the mother and child libraries were prepared one month apart and sequenced in separate runs. Each donor had between roughly 450,000 and 2,100,000 distinct TCR beta clonotypes identified. Naive TCR beta clonotypes were estimated from low-frequency clonotypes matched to each donor's FACS-determined naive share, without sorting.

Here the chain combines TRBV5-6 and TRBJ2-7; TRBD2 fits 7 bases in the junction. Gene TRBJ2-5 matches the end of the DNA better, so the J call may be wrong. Sequences were obtained from blood. This receptor was obtained from a boy aged 2 to 9 in good health. The CDR3 corresponds to CASSFRDYGQETQYF. The nucleotides read TGTGCCAGCAGCTTTAGGGACTACGGGCAAGAGACCCAGTACTTC.